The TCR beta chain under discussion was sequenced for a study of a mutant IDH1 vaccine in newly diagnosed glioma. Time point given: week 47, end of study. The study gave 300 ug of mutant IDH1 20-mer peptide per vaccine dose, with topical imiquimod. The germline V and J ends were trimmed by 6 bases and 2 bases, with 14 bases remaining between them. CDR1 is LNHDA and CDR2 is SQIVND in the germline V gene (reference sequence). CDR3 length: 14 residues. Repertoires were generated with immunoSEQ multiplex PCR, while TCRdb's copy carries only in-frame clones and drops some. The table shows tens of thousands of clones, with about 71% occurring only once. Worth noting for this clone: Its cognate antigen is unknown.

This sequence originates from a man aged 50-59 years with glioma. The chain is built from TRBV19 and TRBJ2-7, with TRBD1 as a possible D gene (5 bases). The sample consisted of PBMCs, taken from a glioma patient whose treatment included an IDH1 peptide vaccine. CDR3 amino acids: CASSPQRGPYEQYF. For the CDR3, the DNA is TGTGCCAGTAGCCCCCAAAGGGGCCCCTACGAGCAGTACTTC.